This TCR beta chain originates from a study of human T cells and chemical hapten exposure. Study-level findings and limits: The donor cohort had alopecia, so its immune response may not match that of healthy people.

Indicated time point: patch test 3, about 24 weeks after DPC sensitization. As for treatment: therapeutic diphenylcyclopropenone sensitization with weekly scalp DPC. Suited to DPC and affected by alopecia, the donors ranged from 18 to 70 years old. J was trimmed by 1 base and V by 0 bases; bases with no gene match: 7. There are 18 residues in the CDR3. Germline V gives CDR1 SGDLS, CDR2 YYNGEE. TCRdb passed the RACE reads through MiXCR, listing each CDR3 protein once. The sample gives some 60,000 distinct CDR3 sequences, roughly an eighth of which show up once; approximately 2.4% is in the top ten. As concerns this clonotype: Antigen specificity is unknown.

The TCR originated in a man under 40 with alopecia areata. Some clones in this sample may be carry-over from other donors' samples. The rearrangement links TRBV9 to TRBJ1-4; TRBD1 matches at 9 bases. The sequencing here drew on whole blood, taken in connection with sensitization to the hapten diphenylcyclopropenone (DPC). The CDR3 is CASSVGGTGFRTNEKLFF. In DNA form, the CDR3 reads TGTGCCAGCAGCGTAGGCGGGACAGGGTTCCGAACTAATGAAAAACTGTTTTTT.